This record covers a single TCR beta chain. CDR3 length: 15 amino acids. Deletions cut 2 bases from V and 5 bases from J, with 15 bases between. CDR1 SEHNR and CDR2 FQNEAQ come from the germline V gene (reference sequence). These data belong to a study of control samples from healthy donors and cancer patients. Libraries were prepared by immunoSEQ multiplex PCR; TCRdb keeps only in-frame clonotypes and omits some of them. The profile covers over 100,000 clones, with 90% appearing a single time and approximately 4% taken by the ten largest. The rearrangement joins TRBV7-9 to TRBJ1-1; TRBD1 might be the D (6 bases). The sample comprised blood. This TCR was recovered from a human donor in good health. The donor label of this sample is uncertain. In DNA form, the CDR3 reads TGTGCCAGCAGCTTATTGATCAGGGGAGGTACTGAAGCTTTCTTT. Its translation: CASSLLIRGGTEAFF.